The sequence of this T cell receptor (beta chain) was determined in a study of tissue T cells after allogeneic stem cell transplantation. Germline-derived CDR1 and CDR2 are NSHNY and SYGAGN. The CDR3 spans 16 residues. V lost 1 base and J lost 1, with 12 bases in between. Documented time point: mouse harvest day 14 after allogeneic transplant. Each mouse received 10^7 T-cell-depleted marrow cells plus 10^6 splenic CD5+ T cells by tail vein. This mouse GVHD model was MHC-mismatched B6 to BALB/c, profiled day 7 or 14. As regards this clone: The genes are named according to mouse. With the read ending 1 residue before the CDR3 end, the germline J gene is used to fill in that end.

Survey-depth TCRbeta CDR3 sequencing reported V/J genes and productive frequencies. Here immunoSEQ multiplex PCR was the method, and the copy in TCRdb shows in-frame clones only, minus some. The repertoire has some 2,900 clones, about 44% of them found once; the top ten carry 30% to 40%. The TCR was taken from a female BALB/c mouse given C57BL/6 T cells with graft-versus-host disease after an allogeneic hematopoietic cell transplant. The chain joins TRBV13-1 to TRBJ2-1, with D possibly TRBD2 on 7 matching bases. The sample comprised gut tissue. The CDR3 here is CASSDWGAPNYAEQFF. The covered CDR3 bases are TGTGCCAGCAGTGATTGGGGGGCTCCCAACTATGCTGAGCAGTTC.